Here is one T cell receptor beta chain with its context. The CDR3 loop spans 15 amino acids. V lost 0 bases to trimming and J lost 0 bases, with 8 bases between them. From germline, CDR1 is SNHLY and CDR2 FYNNEI. The data derive from a study of blood T cell repertoires in COVID-19. The data were produced by immunoSEQ multiplex PCR, yet TCRdb's version contains in-frame clones alone and is incomplete. Of some 290,000 clones in the sample, roughly 80% are singletons; the top ten hold about 4.5%. The sample was peripheral blood. The sequence derives from a man aged 55 to 70 who had recovered from COVID-19. The genes are TRBV2 and TRBJ2-5; D may be TRBD2 (7 bases). CDR3 sequence: CASSEAGGHQETQYF. Written as DNA, the CDR3 is TGTGCCAGCAGTGAAGCGGGGGGGCACCAAGAGACCCAGTACTTC. Using reference TRBV2 and TRBJ2-5 for the parts outside the CDR3, the full variable domain is EPEVTQTPSHQVTQMGQEVILRCVPISNHLYFYWYRQILGQKVEFLVSFYNNEISEKSEIFDDQFSVERPDGSNFTLKIRSTKLEDSAMYFCASSEAGGHQETQYFGPGTRLLVL.